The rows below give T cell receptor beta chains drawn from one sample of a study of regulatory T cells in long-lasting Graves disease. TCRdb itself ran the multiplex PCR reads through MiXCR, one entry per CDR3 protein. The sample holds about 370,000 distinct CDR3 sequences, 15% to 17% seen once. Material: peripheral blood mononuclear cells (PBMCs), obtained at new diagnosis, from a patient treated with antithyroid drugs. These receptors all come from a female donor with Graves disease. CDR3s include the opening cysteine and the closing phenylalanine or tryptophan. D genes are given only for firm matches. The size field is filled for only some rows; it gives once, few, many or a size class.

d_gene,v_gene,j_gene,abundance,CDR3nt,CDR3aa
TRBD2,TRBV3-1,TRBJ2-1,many,TGTGCCAGCAGCCAAGGTTCCAGCGGGAGCCCCTACAATGAGCAGTTCTTC,CASSQGSSGSPYNEQFF
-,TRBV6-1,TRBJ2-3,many,TGTGCCAGCAGTGAAGGCTACCGGCCCACAGATACGCAGTATTTT,CASSEGYRPTDTQYF
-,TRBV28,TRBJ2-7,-,TGTGCCAGCAGTTTCATGACCGGTAAAAAGGCCTACGAGCAGTACTTC,CASSFMTGKKAYEQYF
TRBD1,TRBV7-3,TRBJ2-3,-,TGTGCCAGCAGTCGACAGGGTTCGCAGACAGATACGCAGTATTTT,CASSRQGSQTDTQYF
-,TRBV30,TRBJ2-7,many,TGTGCCTGGGGACCCTCCTACGAGCAGTACTTC,CAWGPSYEQYF
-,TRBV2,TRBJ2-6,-,TGTGCCAGCAGTCCTCGCATAGGCATCTCTGGGGCCAACGTCCTGACTTTC,CASSPRIGISGANVLTF
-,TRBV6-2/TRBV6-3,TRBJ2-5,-,TGTACCAGCAGGTTCAGACAGGAGGAGGAGACCCAGTACTTC,CTSRFRQEEETQYF
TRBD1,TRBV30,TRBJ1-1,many,TGTGCCTGGATGTACCGGGACAGGGGGGTGACTGAAGCTTTCTTT,CAWMYRDRGVTEAFF
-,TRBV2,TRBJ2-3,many,TGTGCCAGCAGTGATAACGGGGGCCGCACAGATACGCAGTATTTT,CASSDNGGRTDTQYF
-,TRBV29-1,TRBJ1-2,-,TGCAGCGACGAAAGGCCCCTAAGGGGGGGAAACTATGGCTACACCTTC,CSDERPLRGGNYGYTF
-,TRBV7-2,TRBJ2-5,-,TGTGCCAGCAGCCAGGGTCCCGGTAAAGAGACCCAGTACTTC,CASSQGPGKETQYF
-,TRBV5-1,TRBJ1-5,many,TGCGCCAGCAGCTTGGAGCCCGGCGACAATCAGCCCCAGCATTTT,CASSLEPGDNQPQHF
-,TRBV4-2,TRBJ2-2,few,TGTGCCAGCAGCCCGATAGGGGAGTATAACACCGGGGAGCTGTTTTTT,CASSPIGEYNTGELFF
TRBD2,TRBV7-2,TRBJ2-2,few,TGTGCCAGCAGGTCTTTAGCGGGACCGAACACCGGGGAGCTGTTTTTT,CASRSLAGPNTGELFF
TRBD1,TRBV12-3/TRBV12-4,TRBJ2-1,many,TGTGCCAGCAACCCGGTTGGGGACAGGTCGTTCTACAATGAGCAGTTCTTC,CASNPVGDRSFYNEQFF
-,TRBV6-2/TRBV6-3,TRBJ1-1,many,TGTGCCAGCAGAAACAGGGTATTCACCGGTGAAGCTTTCTTT,CASRNRVFTGEAFF
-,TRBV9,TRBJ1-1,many,TGTGCCAGCAGCGTAGCCGGTAGCTCTGAAGCTTTCTTT,CASSVAGSSEAFF
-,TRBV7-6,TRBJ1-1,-,TGTGCCAGCAGCCCCCCGGAGAACACTGAAGCTTTCTTT,CASSPPENTEAFF
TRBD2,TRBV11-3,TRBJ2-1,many,TGTGCCAGCAGCTTAGAGGTCTCAGCGGGAGGCGATCCGAAAAATGAGCAGTTCTTC,CASSLEVSAGGDPKNEQFF
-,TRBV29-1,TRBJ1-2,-,TGCAGCGTTGATAAGGGTCATACCGACCTTTATGGCTACACCTTC,CSVDKGHTDLYGYTF
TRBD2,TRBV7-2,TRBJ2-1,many,TGTGCCAGCAGCTCACGGGGGGGGGTGTTCTTC,CASSSRGGVFF
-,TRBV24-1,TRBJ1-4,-,TGTGCCACCCAGGGGACCTCAAATGAAAAACTGTTTTTT,CATQGTSNEKLFF
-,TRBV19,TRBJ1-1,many,TGTGCCAGTAGTTGGGCCAGGGAAGGAAGGAACACTGAAGCTTTCTTT,CASSWAREGRNTEAFF
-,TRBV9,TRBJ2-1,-,TGTGCCAGCAGCGTGACAGGAATAAATGAGCAGTTCTTC,CASSVTGINEQFF
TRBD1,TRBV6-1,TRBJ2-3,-,TGTGCCAGCAGGGACCGGGACAGAGCCACAGATACGCAGTATTTT,CASRDRDRATDTQYF
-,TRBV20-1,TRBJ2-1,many,TGCAGTACCCGACGGGCCTTGCTGGGTGAGCAGTTCTTC,CSTRRALLGEQFF
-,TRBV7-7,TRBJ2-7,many,TGTGCTAGCAGCCGAAGGCCCTCCCACTACGAGCAGTACTTC,CASSRRPSHYEQYF
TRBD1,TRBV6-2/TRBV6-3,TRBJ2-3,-,TGTGCCAGCAGTGGGGGGACAGGGTTAGCCACAGATACGCAGTATTTT,CASSGGTGLATDTQYF
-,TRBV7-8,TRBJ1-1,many,TGTGCCAGCAGCTTAGCAGCAGAATACACTGAAGCTTTCTTT,CASSLAAEYTEAFF
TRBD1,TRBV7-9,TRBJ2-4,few,TGTGCCAGCAGCTTACTACGACAGGGGAACATTCAGTACTTC,CASSLLRQGNIQYF
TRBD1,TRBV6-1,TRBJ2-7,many,TGTGCCAGCAGGACAGGGGGTATCTACGAGCAGTACTTC,CASRTGGIYEQYF
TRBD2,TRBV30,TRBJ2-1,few,TGTGCCTGTCGTGTAGCGGGAGTAGTTCCCCATGAGCAGTTCTTC,CACRVAGVVPHEQFF
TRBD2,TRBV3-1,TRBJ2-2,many,TGTGCCAGCAGCTCCGGACTAGCGGGGGGGGGAACCGGGGAGCTGTTTTTT,CASSSGLAGGGTGELFF
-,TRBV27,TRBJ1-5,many,TGTGCCACCCAGTCCTTTGGGGAACCCCAGCATTTT,CATQSFGEPQHF
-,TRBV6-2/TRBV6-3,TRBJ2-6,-,TGTGCCAGCACCCGGGGTGGTGGGGCCAACGTCCTGACTTTC,CASTRGGGANVLTF
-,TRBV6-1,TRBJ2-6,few,TGTGCCAGCAGCAGACCCGGGGCCACGCCTGGGGCCAACGTCCTGACTTTC,CASSRPGATPGANVLTF
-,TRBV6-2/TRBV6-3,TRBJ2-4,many,TGTGCCAGCAGTCAAGGGACATCAACCCTGCTTCTAGCGGCCAAAAACATTCAGTACTTC,CASSQGTSTLLLAAKNIQYF
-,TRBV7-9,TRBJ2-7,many,TGTGCCAGCAGCTTAACGGAAGGGGATGACGAGCAGTACTTC,CASSLTEGDDEQYF
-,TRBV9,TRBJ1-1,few,TGTGCCAGCAGCAAGGGACTCCTCCACGGTGAGCGGATGAACACTGAAGCTTTCTTT,CASSKGLLHGERMNTEAFF
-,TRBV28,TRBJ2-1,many,TGTGCCAGCAGCTACCCCACCGGGCCCTACAATGAGCAGTTCTTC,CASSYPTGPYNEQFF
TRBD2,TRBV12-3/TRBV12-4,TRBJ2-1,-,TGTGCCAGCAGCCGCGGGGGTTTGAGCGATGAGCAGTTCTTC,CASSRGGLSDEQFF
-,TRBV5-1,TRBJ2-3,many,TGCGCCAGCAGCTTGTATAGCGGACTACACACAGATACGCAGTATTTT,CASSLYSGLHTDTQYF